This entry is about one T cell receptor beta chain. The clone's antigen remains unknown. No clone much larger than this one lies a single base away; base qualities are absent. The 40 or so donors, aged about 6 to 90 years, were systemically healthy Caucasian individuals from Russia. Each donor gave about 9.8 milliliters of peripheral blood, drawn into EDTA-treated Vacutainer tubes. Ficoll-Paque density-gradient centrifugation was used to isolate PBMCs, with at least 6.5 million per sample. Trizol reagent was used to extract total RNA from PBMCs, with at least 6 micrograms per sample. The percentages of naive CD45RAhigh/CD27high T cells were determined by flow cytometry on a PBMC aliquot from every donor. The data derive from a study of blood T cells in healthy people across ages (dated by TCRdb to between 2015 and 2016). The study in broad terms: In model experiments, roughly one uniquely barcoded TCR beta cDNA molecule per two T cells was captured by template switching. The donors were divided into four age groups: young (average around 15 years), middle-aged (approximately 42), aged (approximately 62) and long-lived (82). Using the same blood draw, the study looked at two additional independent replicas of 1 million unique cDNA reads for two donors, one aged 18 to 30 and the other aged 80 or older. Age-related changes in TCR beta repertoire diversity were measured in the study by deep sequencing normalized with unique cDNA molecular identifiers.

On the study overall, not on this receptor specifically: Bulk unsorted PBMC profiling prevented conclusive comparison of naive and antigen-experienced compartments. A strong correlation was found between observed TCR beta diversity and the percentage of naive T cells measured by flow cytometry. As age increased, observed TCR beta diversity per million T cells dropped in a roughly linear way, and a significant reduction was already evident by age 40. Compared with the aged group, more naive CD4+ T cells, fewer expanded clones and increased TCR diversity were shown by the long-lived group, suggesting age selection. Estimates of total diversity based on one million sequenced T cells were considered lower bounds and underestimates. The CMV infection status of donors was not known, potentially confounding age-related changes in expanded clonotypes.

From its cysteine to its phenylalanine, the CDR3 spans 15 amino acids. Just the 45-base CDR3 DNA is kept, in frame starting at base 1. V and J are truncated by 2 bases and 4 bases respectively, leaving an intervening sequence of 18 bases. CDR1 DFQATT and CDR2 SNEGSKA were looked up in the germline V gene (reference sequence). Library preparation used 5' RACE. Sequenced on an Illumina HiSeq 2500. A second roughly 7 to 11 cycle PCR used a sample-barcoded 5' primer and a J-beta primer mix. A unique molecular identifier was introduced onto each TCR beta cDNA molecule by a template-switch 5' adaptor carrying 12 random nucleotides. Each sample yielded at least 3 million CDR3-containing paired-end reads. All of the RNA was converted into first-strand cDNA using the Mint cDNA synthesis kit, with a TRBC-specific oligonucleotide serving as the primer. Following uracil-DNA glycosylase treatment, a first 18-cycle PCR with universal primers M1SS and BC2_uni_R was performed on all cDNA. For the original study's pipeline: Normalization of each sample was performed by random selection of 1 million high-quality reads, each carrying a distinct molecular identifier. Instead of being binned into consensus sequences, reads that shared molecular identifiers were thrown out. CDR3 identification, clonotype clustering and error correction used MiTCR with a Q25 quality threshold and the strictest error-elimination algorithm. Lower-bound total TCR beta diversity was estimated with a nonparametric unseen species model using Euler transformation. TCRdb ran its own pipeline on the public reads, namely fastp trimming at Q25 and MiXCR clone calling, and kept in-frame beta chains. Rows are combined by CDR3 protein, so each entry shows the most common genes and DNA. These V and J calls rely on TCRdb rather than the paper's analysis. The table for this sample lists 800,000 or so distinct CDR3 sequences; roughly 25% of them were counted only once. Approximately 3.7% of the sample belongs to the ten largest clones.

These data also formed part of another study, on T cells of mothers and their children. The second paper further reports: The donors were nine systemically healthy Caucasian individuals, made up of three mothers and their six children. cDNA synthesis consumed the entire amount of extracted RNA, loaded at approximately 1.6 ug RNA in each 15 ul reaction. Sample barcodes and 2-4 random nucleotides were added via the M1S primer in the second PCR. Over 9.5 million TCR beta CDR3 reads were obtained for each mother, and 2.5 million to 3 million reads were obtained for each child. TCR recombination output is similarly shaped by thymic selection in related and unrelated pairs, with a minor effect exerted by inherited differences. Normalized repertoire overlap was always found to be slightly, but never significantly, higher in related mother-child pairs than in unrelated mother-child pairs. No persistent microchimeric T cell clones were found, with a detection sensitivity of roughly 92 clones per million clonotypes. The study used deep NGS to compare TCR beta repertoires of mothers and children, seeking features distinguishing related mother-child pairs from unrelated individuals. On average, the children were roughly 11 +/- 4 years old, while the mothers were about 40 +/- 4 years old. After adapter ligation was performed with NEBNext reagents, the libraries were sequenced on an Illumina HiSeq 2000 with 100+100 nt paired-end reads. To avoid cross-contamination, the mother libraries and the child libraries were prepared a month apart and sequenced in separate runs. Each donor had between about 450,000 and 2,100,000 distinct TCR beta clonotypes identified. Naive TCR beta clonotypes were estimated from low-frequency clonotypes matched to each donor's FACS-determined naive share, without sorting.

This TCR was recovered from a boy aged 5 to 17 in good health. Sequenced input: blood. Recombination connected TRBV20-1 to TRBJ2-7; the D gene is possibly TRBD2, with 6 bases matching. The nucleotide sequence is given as TGCAGTGCTAGACCCTCGCCGGGAGAACCTTACGAGCAGTACTTC. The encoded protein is CSARPSPGEPYEQYF.